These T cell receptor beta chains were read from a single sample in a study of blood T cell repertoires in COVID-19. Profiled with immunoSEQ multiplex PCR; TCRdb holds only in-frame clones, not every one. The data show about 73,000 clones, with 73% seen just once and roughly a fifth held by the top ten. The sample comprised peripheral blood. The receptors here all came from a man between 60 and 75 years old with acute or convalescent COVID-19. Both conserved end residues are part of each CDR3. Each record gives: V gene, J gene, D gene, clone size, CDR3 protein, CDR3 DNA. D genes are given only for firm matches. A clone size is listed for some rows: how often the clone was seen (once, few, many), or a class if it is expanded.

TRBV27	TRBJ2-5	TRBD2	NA	CASSLIGGSEETQYF	TGTGCCAGCAGTTTAATTGGCGGGAGTGAGGAGACCCAGTACTTC
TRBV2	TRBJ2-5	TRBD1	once	CASTRDRGEEETQYF	TGTGCCAGCACACGAGACAGGGGAGAAGAGGAGACCCAGTACTTC
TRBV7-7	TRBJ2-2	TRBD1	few	CASSYTGTDGELFF	TGTGCCAGCAGCTACACCGGGACAGACGGGGAGCTGTTTTTT
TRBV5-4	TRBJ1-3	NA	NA	CASSLDRGNTIYF	TGTGCCAGCAGCTTGGACAGGGGAAACACCATATATTTT
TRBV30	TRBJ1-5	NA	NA	CAWSVGSGREYSNQPQHF	TGTGCCTGGAGTGTTGGTTCCGGTCGGGAGTATAGCAATCAGCCCCAGCATTTT
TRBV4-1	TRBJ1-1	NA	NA	CASSRRFTMDTEAFF	TGCGCCAGCAGCCGCAGATTTACAATGGACACTGAAGCTTTCTTT
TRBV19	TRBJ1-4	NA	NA	CASSMIAATNEKLFF	TGTGCCAGTAGTATGATAGCAGCAACTAATGAAAAACTGTTTTTT
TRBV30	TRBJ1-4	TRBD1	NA	CAWSPNRDRDEKLFF	TGTGCCTGGAGTCCAAACCGGGACAGGGATGAAAAACTGTTTTTT
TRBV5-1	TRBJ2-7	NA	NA	CASSLYESSYEQYF	TGCGCCAGCAGCTTGTATGAGAGCTCCTACGAGCAGTACTTC
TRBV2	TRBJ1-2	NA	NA	CASSDSRTSRYGYTF	TGTGCCAGCAGTGATAGCCGAACATCACGCTATGGCTACACCTTC
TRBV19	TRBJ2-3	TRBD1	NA	CASGMAQGADTQYF	TGTGCCAGCGGTATGGCGCAGGGGGCAGATACGCAGTATTTT
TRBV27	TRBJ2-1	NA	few	CASSFGTALNEQFF	TGTGCCAGCAGTTTCGGGACTGCACTTAATGAGCAGTTCTTC
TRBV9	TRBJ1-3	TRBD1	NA	CASSARQGNGNTIYF	TGTGCCAGCAGCGCCCGACAGGGGAACGGAAACACCATATATTTT
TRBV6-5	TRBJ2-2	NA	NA	CASSTWNTGELFF	TGTGCCAGCAGTACATGGAACACCGGGGAGCTGTTTTTT
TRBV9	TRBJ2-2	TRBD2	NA	CASSVGLAENTGELFF	TGTGCCAGCAGCGTAGGACTAGCGGAGAACACCGGGGAGCTGTTTTTT
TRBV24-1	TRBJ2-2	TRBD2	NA	CATSASGLAGPDGRTGELFF	TGTGCCACCAGTGCTTCGGGACTAGCGGGGCCAGACGGCAGGACCGGGGAGCTGTTTTTT
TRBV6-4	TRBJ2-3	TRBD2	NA	CASSGGLARPTDTQYF	TGTGCCAGCAGCGGGGGACTAGCGAGACCAACAGATACGCAGTATTTT
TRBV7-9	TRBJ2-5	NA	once	CASTIPSGGQETQYF	TGTGCCAGCACTATTCCCTCAGGGGGGCAAGAGACCCAGTACTTC